This TCR beta chain was sequenced during a study of human T cells and chemical hapten exposure. The CDR3 contains 12 residues. The germline CDR1 and CDR2 sequences are SGHVS and FNYEAQ. V lost 6 bases, J lost 6 bases, and 2 bases stayed unmatched. This clonotype occurred many times. In the original workflow: The median was around 91,000 TCRs per sample, ranging roughly 23,224 to 750,000. TCRdb reprocessed the RACE reads via MiXCR and lists one record per CDR3 protein. It is TCRdb's table, rather than the study itself, that gives the V and J calls and clone size. The data hold fewer than 500,000 distinct CDR3 sequences, with approximately 5% observed a single time. Described time point: patch test 1, 2 weeks after DPC sensitization. Regarding treatment: therapeutic diphenylcyclopropenone sensitization with weekly scalp DPC. Staff drew blood before applying each patch test.

The chain joins TRBV7-6 to TRBJ2-1, with 7 bases identical to TRBD1. The sample in question was whole blood, obtained in connection with sensitization to the hapten diphenylcyclopropenone (DPC). This clonotype originated in a woman aged 50 to 65 with alopecia areata. Some clones in this sample may be carry-over from other donors' samples. The CDR3 DNA is TGTGCCAGCAGAACAGGGGCCAATGAGCAGTTCTTC. Its protein product is CASRTGANEQFF. Full variable domain (remainder filled in from reference TRBV7-6 and TRBJ2-1): GAGVSQSPRYKVTKRGQDVALRCDPISGHVSLYWYRQALGQGPEFLTYFNYEAQQDKSGLPNDRFSAERPEGSISTLTIQRTEQRDSAMYRCASRTGANEQFFGPGTRLTVL.